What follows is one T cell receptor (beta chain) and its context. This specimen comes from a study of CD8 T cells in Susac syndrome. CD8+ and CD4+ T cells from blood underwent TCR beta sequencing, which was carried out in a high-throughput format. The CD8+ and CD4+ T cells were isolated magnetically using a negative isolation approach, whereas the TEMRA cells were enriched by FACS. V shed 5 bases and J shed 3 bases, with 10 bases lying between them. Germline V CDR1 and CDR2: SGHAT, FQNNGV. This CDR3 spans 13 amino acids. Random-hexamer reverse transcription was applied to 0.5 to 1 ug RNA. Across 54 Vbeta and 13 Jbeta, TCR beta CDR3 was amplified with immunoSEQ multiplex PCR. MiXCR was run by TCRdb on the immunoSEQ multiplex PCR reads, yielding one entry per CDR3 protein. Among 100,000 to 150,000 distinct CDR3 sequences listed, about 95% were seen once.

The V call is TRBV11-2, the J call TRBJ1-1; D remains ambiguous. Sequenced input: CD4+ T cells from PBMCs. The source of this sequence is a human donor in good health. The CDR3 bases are TGTGCCAGCAGCCGCCCCGGGGACACTGAAGCTTTCTTT. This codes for CASSRPGDTEAFF.